These T cell receptor beta chains were read from a single sample in a study of blood T cell repertoires in COVID-19. Produced via immunoSEQ multiplex PCR; TCRdb's table is partial and in-frame only. The sample has fewer than 200,000 clones, 74% seen once. The specimen was peripheral blood. The receptors originated from a woman over 75 with acute or convalescent COVID-19. Both conserved end residues are part of each CDR3. D genes are given only for firm matches.

J,V,D,DNA,CDR3
TRBJ2-2,TRBV29-1,TRBD1,TGCAGCGTTGTTCGGACAGGTCATCGGAACGGGGAGCTGTTTTTT,CSVVRTGHRNGELFF
TRBJ2-5,TRBV11-2,.,TGTGCCAGCAGCTTAGATCCAGAAGAGACCCAGTACTTC,CASSLDPEETQYF
TRBJ2-3,TRBV10-2,TRBD1,TGCGCCAGCAGGGATGGACAGGGATACACAGATACGCAGTATTTT,CASRDGQGYTDTQYF
TRBJ2-7,TRBV28,.,TGTGCCAGCAGTTCGAGGGACGAGCAGTACTTC,CASSSRDEQYF
TRBJ2-3,TRBV7-2,.,TGTGCCAGCAGCTTGTCGAGACTACTCACAGATACGCAGTATTTT,CASSLSRLLTDTQYF
TRBJ1-6,TRBV7-6,TRBD1,TGTGCCAGCAGCCTCGGACAGGTGCCGTCAAATTCACCCCTCCACTTT,CASSLGQVPSNSPLHF
TRBJ2-1,TRBV5-1,TRBD2,TGCGCCAGCAGCGGAAGACTAGCGGGTGATGAGCAGTTCTTC,CASSGRLAGDEQFF
TRBJ2-2,TRBV24-1,.,TGTGCCACCAGTGATCCCAGAAACACCGGGGAGCTGTTTTTT,CATSDPRNTGELFF
TRBJ2-2,TRBV7-3,.,TGTGCCAGCAGCTTAACGCAGGCAGCTTCCACCGGGGAGCTGTTTTTT,CASSLTQAASTGELFF
TRBJ1-2,TRBV7-8,.,TGTGCCAGCGCCCGGGGGGACGGGAGGAACTATGGCTACACCTTC,CASARGDGRNYGYTF
TRBJ1-5,TRBV28,TRBD1,TGTGCCACCAGACAGGGCGGTCAGCCCCAGCATTTT,CATRQGGQPQHF
TRBJ2-1,TRBV7-2,.,TGTGCCAGCAGCTTAGGACTAGCCTACAATGAGCAGTTCTTC,CASSLGLAYNEQFF
TRBJ2-1,TRBV9,TRBD2,TGTGCCAGCAGCGTAAACCCCCGGGACTATCAGAATGAGCAGTTCTTC,CASSVNPRDYQNEQFF
TRBJ1-5,TRBV19,.,TGTGCCAGTAGTATATGGTCAGATAGCAATCAGCCCCAGCATTTT,CASSIWSDSNQPQHF
TRBJ2-1,TRBV3-1/TRBV3-2,.,TGTGCCAGCAGCCAAGATATCCCGGGATATATGAATGAGCAGTTCTTC,CASSQDIPGYMNEQFF
TRBJ2-2,TRBV30,TRBD2,TGTGCCTGGAGTGGCGGGAGCAGTGACACCGGGGAGCTGTTTTTT,CAWSGGSSDTGELFF
TRBJ1-5,TRBV27,TRBD1,TGTGCCAGCAGTTTTCAGACAGGGGGCAATCAGCCCCAGCATTTT,CASSFQTGGNQPQHF
TRBJ1-5,TRBV27,TRBD1,TGTGCCAGCAGGGGGACAGGGACTTATCAGCCCCAGCATTTT,CASRGTGTYQPQHF